This TCR beta chain is from a study of T cells in Graves' hyperthyroidism and ophthalmopathy. Aged 18 to 65, the patients had hyperthyroidism that was newly diagnosed and had lasted under 2 months. Uncontrolled infection, other autoimmune disease, pregnancy or lactation barred patients from enrollment. PBMCs were derived from under 13 ml fresh peripheral blood. This clonotype was picked up many times. Amplified TCR beta CDR3 regions derived from RNA transcripts. First-round RT-PCR of the TCR CDR3 relied on the HTBI primer set. One entry per CDR3 protein results from TCRdb running MiXCR on the multiplex PCR reads. The sample contains 300,000 to 450,000 distinct CDR3 sequences, about 14% of which appear only once. This CDR3 region has 17 residues. The V gene's germline CDR1 is SQVTM and CDR2 ANQGSEA. V shed 1 base and J shed 5 bases, with 22 bases lying between them.

The sample consisted of blood. The chain uses TRBV29-1 and TRBJ2-3, with D perhaps matching TRBD2 (6 bases). The sequence was collected from a woman aged 55 to 70 with Graves' hyperthyroidism. DNA for the CDR3: TGCAGCGTTGAAGGACTAGTCGATCGGTCTGAGCAAGATACGCAGTATTTT. This translates into CSVEGLVDRSEQDTQYF.